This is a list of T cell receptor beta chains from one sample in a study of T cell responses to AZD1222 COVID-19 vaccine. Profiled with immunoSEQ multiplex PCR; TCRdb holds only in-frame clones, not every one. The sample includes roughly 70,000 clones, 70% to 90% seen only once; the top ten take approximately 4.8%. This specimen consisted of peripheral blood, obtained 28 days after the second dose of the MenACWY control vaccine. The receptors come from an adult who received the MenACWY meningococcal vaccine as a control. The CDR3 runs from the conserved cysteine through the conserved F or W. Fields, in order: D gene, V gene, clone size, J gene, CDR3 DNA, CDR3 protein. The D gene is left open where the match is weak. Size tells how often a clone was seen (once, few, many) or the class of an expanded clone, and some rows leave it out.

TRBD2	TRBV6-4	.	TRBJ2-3	TGTGCCAGCAGCACTAGCGGGGAAGTAGATACGCAGTATTTT	CASSTSGEVDTQYF
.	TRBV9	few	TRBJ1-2	TGTGCCAGCAGCGTAGGATCCTATGGCTACACCTTC	CASSVGSYGYTF
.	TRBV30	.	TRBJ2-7	TGTGCCTGGACCAAAGGGCCCTACGAGCAGTACTTC	CAWTKGPYEQYF
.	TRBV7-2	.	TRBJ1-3	TGTGCCAGCAGCTTCCGTGGAAACACCATATATTTT	CASSFRGNTIYF
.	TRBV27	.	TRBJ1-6	TGTGCCAGCAGTGGGCAGCGGGCGTCACCCCTCCACTTT	CASSGQRASPLHF
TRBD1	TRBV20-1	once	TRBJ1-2	TGCAGTGCTCCGACAGGGGCCACCTTC	CSAPTGATF
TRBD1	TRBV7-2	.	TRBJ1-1	TGTGCCAGCAGCTTTTCGGGACAGGTTAGTGAAGCTTTCTTT	CASSFSGQVSEAFF
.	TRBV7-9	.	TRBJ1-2	TGTGCCAGCAGCTTAGGGCAGTATGGCTACACCTTC	CASSLGQYGYTF
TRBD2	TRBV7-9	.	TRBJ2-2	TGTGCCAGCATTGGGAGGGCAGCGAACACCGGGGAGCTGTTTTTT	CASIGRAANTGELFF
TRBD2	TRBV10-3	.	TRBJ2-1	TGTGCCATCAGTGAGTCGGGACTAGTTAGGAATGAGCAGTTCTTC	CAISESGLVRNEQFF
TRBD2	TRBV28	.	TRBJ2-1	TGTGCCAGCAGGTTGACTAGCGGGAGCCGAAATGAGCAGTTCTTC	CASRLTSGSRNEQFF
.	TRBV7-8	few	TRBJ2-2	TGTGCCAGCAGCCCGAGGGGGGCGGGCACCGGGGAGCTGTTTTTT	CASSPRGAGTGELFF
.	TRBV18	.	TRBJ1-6	TGTGCCAGCTCACCCCGGGAGCCCTATAATTCACCCCTCCACTTT	CASSPREPYNSPLHF
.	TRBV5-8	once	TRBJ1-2	TGTGCCAGCAGCCTGACAGGATCCTATGGCTACACCTTC	CASSLTGSYGYTF
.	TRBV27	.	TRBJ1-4	TGTGCCAGCAGTTTATCCGGCCACAGGCCTCTCGAAAAACTGTTTTTT	CASSLSGHRPLEKLFF
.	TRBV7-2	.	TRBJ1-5	TGTGCCAGCAGCTCCCCGGGACGGAATCAGCCCCAGCATTTT	CASSSPGRNQPQHF
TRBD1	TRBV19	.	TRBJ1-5	TGTGCCAGTAGTATGGGGACAGGGGACAATCAGCCCCAGCATTTT	CASSMGTGDNQPQHF
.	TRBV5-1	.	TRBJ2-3	TGCGCCAGCAGCTTGAGGGGGTATACCACCACAGATACGCAGTATTTT	CASSLRGYTTTDTQYF
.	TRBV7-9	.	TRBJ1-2	TGTGCCAGCAGACCCGCGGCTACAGCTAACTATGGCTACACCTTC	CASRPAATANYGYTF
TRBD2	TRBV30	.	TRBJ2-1	TGTGCCTGGAGAAAAGCGGGGGGGGCCTACAATGAGCAGTTCTTC	CAWRKAGGAYNEQFF
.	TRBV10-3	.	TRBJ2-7	TGTGCCATCAGCAAGGCAGGATTGTACGAGCAGTACTTC	CAISKAGLYEQYF
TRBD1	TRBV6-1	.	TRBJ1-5	TGTGCCAGCAGTGAAGCCCGGCAGGGGGCTCAGCCCCAGCATTTT	CASSEARQGAQPQHF
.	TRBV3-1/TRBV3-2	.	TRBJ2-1	TGTGCCAGCAGCCAAGATAGAGGGGATGAGCAGTTCTTC	CASSQDRGDEQFF
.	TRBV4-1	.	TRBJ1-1	TGCGCCAGCAGCCAAGGCAGGAACACTGAAGCTTTCTTT	CASSQGRNTEAFF
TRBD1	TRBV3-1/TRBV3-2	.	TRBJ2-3	TGTGCCAGCAGCCAGGGAGGGACAGGGATTTCCCGGCAGTATTTT	CASSQGGTGISRQYF
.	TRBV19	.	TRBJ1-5	TGTGCCAGTAGTATCGGGGACGTTAATCAGCCCCAGCATTTT	CASSIGDVNQPQHF